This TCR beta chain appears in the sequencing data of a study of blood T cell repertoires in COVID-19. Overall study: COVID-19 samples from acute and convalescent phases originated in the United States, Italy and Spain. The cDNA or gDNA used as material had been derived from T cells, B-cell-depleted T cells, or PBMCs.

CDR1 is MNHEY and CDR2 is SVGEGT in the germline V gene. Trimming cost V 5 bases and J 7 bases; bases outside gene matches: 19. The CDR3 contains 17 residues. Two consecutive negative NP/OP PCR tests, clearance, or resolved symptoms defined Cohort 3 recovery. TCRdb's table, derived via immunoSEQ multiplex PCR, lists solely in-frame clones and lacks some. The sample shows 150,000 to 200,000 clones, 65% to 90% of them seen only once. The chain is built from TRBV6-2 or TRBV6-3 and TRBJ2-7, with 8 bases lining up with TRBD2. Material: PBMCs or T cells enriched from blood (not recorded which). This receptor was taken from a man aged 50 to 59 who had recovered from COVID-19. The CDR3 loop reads CASSQNTPRGGAWEQYF. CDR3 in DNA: TGTGCCAGCAGTCAAAACACCCCCCGGGGGGGGGCATGGGAGCAGTACTTC.